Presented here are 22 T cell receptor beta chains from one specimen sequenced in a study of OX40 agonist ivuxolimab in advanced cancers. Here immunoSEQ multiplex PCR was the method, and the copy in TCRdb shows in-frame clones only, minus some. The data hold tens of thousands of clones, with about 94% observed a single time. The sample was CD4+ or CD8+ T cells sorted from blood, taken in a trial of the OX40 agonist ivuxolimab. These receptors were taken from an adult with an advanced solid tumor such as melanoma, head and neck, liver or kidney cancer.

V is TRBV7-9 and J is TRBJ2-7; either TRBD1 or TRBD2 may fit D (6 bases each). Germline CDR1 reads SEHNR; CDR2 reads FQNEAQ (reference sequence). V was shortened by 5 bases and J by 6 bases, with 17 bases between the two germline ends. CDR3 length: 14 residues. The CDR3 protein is CASSPGGRATEQYF. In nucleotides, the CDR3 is TGTGCCAGCAGCCCCGGGGGCAGAGCCACCGAGCAGTACTTC.

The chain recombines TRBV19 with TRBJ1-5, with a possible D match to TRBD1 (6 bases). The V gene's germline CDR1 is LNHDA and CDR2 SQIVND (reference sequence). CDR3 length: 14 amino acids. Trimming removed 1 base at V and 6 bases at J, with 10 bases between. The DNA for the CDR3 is TGTGCCAGTAGTATAGGAGGGGGGCCTCAGCCCCAGCATTTT. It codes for CASSIGGGPQPQHF.

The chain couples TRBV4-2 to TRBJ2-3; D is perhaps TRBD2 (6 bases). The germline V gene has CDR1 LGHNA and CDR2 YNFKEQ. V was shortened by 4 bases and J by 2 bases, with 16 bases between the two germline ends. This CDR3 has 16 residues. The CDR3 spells CASSPREASDTDTQYF. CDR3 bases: TGTGCCAGCAGCCCCCGCGAGGCTAGCGACACAGATACGCAGTATTTT.

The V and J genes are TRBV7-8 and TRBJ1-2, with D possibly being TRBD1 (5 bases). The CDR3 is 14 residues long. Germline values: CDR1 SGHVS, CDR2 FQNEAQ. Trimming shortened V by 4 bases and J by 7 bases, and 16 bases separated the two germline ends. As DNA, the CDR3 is TGTGCCAGCAGCTCGAGCGGGGTAACAGGTGGCTACACCTTC. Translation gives CASSSSGVTGGYTF.

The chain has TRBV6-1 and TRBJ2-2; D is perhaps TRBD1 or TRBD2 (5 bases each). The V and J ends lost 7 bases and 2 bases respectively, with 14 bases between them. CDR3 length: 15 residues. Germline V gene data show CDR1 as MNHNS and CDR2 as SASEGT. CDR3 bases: TGTGCCAGCAACCTGGACGGGGCCAACACCGGGGAGCTGTTTTTT. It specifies CASNLDGANTGELFF.

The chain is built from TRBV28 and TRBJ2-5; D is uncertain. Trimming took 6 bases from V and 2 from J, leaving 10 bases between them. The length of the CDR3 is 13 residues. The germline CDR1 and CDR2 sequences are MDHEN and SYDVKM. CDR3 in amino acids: CASRPDVQETQYF. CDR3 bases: TGTGCCAGCAGACCGGACGTACAAGAGACCCAGTACTTC.

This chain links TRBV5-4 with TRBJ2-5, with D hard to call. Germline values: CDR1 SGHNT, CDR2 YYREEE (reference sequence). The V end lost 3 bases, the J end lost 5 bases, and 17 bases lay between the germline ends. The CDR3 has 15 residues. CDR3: CASSSMTELEETQYF. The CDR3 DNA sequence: TGTGCCAGCAGCTCTATGACCGAGTTAGAGGAGACCCAGTACTTC.

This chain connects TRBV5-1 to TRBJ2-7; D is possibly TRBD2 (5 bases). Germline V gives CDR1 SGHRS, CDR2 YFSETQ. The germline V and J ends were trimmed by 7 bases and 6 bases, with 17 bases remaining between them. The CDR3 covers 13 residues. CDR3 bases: TGCGCCAGCCGACTCGAGGGAGTAGGCGAGCAGTACTTC. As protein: CASRLEGVGEQYF.

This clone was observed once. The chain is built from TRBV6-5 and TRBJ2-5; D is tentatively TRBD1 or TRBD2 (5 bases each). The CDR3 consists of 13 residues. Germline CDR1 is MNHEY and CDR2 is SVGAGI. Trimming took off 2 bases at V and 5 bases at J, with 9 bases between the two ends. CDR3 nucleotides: TGTGCCAGCAGTTACATAGGGGAGGAGACCCAGTACTTC. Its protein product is CASSYIGEETQYF.

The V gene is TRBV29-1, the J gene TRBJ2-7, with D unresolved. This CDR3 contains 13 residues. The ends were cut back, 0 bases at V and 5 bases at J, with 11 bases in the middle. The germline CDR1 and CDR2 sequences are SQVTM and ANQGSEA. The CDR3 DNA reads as TGCAGCGTTGAAGATCCCCACTACAACGAGCAGTACTTC. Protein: CSVEDPHYNEQYF.

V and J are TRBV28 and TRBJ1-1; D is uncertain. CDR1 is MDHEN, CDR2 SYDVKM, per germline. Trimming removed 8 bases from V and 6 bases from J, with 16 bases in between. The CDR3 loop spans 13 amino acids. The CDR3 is CASASPLNSEAFF. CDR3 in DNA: TGTGCCAGCGCTTCCCCTCTAAACTCTGAAGCTTTCTTT.

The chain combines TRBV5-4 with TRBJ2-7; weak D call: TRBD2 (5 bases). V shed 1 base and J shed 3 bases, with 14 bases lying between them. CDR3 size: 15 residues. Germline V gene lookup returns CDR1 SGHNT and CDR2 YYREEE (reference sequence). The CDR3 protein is CASSLRGGNLYEQYF. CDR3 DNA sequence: TGTGCCAGCAGCTTGCGGGGTGGGAACCTCTACGAGCAGTACTTC.

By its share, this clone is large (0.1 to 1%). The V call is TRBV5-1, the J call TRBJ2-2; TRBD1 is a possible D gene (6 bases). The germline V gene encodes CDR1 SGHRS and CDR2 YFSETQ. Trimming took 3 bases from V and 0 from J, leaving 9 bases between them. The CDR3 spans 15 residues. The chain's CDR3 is CASSYEGANTGELFF. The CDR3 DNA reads TGCGCCAGCAGCTATGAGGGGGCGAACACCGGGGAGCTGTTTTTT.

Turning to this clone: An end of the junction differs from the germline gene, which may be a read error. The CDR3 protein is CASSLGTSGIQETWHF. The CDR3 DNA follows: TGTGCCAGCAGCTTGGGGACTAGCGGCATCCAAGAGACCTGGCACTTC. This chain uses TRBV7-2 with TRBJ2-5, with 11 bases aligning to TRBD2. The V gene's germline CDR1 is SGHTA and CDR2 FQGNSA. This CDR3 is 16 amino acids long.

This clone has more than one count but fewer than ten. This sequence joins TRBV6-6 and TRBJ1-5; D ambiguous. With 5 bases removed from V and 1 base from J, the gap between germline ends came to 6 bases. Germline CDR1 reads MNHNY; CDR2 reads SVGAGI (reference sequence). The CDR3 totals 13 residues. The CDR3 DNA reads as TGTGCCAGCAGTCCCGACAGCAATCAGCCCCAGCATTTT. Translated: CASSPDSNQPQHF.

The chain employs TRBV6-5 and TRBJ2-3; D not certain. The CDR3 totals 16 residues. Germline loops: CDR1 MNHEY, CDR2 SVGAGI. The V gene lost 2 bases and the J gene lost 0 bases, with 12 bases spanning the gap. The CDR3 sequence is CASSYGPGPSTDTQYF. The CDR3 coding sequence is TGTGCCAGCAGTTACGGTCCCGGACCGAGCACAGATACGCAGTATTTT.

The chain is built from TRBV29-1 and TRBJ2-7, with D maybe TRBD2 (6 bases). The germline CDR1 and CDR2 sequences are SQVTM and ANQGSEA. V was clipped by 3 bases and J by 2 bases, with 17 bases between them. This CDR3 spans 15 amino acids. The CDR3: CSVEAGSAETYEQYF. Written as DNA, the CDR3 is TGCAGCGTTGAGGCGGGGTCGGCGGAAACCTACGAGCAGTACTTC.

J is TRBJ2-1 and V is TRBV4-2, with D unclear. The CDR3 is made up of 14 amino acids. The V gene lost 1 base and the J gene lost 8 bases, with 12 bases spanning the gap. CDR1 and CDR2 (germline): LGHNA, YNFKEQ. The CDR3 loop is CASSQAAPGDEQFF. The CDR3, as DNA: TGTGCCAGCAGCCAAGCGGCCCCCGGAGATGAGCAGTTCTTC.

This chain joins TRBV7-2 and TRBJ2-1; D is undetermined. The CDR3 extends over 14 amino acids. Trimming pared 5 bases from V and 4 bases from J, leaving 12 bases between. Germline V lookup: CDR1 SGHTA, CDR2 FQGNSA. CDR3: CASSPDHTYNEQFF. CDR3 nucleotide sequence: TGTGCCAGCAGCCCTGACCACACTTACAATGAGCAGTTCTTC.

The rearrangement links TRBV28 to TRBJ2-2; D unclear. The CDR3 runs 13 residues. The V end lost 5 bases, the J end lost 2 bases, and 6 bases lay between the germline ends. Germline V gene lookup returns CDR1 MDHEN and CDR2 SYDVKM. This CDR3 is CASSKDNTGELFF. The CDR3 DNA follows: TGTGCCAGCAGTAAGGATAACACCGGGGAGCTGTTTTTT. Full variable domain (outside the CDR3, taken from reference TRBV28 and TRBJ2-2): DVKVTQSSRYLVKRTGEKVFLECVQDMDHENMFWYRQDPGLGLRLIYFSYDVKMKEKGDIPEGYSVSREKKERFSLILESASTNQTSMYLCASSKDNTGELFFGEGSRLTVL.

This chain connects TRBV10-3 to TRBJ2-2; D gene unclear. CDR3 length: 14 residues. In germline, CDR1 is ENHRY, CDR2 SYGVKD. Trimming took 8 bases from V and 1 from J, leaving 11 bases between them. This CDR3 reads CAIPTTENTGELFF. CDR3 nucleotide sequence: TGTGCCATCCCCACTACGGAGAACACCGGGGAGCTGTTTTTT.

The DNA of the CDR3 is TGTGCCACCAGCTACCGACTAGCGGGAGTTGATACGCAGTATTTT. Residues: CATSYRLAGVDTQYF. The chain is built from TRBV15 and TRBJ2-3, with 12 nucleotides matching TRBD2. With V trimmed by 5 bases and J by 6 bases, 6 bases remained unmatched. Germline V CDR1 and CDR2: LNHNV, YYDKDF (reference sequence). The CDR3 has 15 residues.